Shown below are 5 T cell receptor beta chains from a single sample sequenced in a study of blood T cell repertoires in COVID-19. Only in-frame clones appear in the TCRdb table, and some are missing; sequencing was by immunoSEQ multiplex PCR. Found here are under 300,000 clones, about nine tenths of them singletons; the top ten hold 3%. Specimen: peripheral blood. The receptors derive from a woman aged 30 to 39 with active or convalescent COVID-19.

This clone was seen just once. This chain uses TRBV6-2 or TRBV6-3 with TRBJ1-6; 8 positions agree with TRBD1. The ends lost 4 bases at V and 2 bases at J; junction bases unmatched: 7. This CDR3 spans 17 amino acids. CDR1 and CDR2 (germline): MNHEY, SVGEGT. The CDR3 bases are TGTGCCAGCAGTTGGGACAGGAGACCTCCCTATAATTCACCCCTCCACTTT. It yields the protein CASSWDRRPPYNSPLHF.

V usage is TRBV10-3 and J usage is TRBJ2-3; 9 nucleotides align to TRBD1. Germline loops: CDR1 ENHRY, CDR2 SYGVKD. The ends lost 5 bases at V and 8 bases at J; junction bases unmatched: 11. The CDR3 is made up of 15 amino acids. The CDR3 here is CAISPRDRESTTQYF. The CDR3 nucleotides read TGTGCCATCAGTCCGAGGGACAGGGAATCTACTACGCAGTATTTT.

DNA for the CDR3: TGTGCCAGCAGCTTATGGGACAGTAATACTGAAGCTTTCTTT. Its protein product is CASSLWDSNTEAFF. The genes are TRBV7-9 and TRBJ1-1; 7 bases map to TRBD1. Germline values: CDR1 SEHNR, CDR2 FQNEAQ (reference sequence). V was pared by 2 bases and J by 5 bases, with 5 bases of the junction left unmatched. The length of the CDR3 is 14 residues.

V and J are TRBV19 and TRBJ2-3, with 16 bases lining up with TRBD2. Trimming at V came to 5 bases and at J to 4 bases, leaving 12 bases not matched to a gene. The CDR3 has 19 residues. Germline CDR1 is LNHDA and CDR2 is SQIVND (reference sequence). CDR3 region: CASSLRPGTSGGAADTQYF. Here the CDR3 DNA reads TGTGCCAGTAGTTTGAGACCCGGGACTAGCGGGGGGGCGGCAGATACGCAGTATTTT.

This clone was detected only once. This chain joins TRBV4-3 and TRBJ1-6; D is uncertain. The CDR3 is 16 amino acids. The V end lost 2 bases, the J end lost 7 bases, and 15 bases lay between the germline ends. Germline V gene data show CDR1 as LGHNA and CDR2 as YSLEER. CDR3 amino acids: CASSQHADPGNSPLHF. DNA of the CDR3: TGCGCCAGCAGCCAACATGCTGACCCGGGGAATTCACCCCTCCACTTT.